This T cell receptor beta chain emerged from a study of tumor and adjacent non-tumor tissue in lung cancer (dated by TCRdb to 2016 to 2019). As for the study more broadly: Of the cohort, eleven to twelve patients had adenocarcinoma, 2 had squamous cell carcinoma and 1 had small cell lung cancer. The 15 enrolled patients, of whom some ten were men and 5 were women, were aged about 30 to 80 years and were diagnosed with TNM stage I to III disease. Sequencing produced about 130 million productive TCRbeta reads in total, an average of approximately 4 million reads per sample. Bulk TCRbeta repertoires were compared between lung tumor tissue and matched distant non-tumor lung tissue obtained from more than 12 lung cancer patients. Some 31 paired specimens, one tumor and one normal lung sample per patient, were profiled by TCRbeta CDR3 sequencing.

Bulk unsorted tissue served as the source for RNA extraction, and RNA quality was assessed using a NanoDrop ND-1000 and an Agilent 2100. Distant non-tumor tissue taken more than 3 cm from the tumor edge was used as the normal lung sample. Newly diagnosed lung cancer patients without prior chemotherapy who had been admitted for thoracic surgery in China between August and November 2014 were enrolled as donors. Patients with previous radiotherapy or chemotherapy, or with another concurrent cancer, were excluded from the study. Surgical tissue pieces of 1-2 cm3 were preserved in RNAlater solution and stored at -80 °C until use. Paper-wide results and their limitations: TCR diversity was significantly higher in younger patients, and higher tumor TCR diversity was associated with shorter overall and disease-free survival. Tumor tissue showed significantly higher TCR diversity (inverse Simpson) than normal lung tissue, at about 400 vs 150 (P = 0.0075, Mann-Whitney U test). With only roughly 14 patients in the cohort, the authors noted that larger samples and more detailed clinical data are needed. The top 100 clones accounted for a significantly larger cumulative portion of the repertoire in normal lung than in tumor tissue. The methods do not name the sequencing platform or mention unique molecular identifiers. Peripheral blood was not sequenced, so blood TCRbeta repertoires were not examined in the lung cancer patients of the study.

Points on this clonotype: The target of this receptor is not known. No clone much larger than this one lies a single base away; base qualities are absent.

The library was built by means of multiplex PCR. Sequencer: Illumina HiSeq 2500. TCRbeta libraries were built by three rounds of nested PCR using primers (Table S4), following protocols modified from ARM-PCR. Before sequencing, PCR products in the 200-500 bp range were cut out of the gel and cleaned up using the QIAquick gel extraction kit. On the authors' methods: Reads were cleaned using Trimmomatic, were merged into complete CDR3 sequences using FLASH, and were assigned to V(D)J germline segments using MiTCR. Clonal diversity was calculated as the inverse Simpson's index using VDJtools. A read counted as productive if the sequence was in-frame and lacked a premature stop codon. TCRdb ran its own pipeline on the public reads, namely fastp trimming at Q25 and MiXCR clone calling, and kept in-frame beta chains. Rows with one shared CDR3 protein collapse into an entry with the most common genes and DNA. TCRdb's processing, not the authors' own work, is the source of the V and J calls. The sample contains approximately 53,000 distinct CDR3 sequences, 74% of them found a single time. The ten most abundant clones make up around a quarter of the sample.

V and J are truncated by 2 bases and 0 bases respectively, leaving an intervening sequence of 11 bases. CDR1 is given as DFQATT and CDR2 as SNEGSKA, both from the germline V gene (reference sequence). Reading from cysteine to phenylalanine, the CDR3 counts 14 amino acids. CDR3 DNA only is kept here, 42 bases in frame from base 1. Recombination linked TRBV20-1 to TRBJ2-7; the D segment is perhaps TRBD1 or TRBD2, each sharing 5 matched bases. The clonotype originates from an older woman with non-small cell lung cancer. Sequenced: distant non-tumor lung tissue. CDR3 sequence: CSARTGGNSYEQYF. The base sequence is TGCAGTGCTAGAACTGGGGGTAACTCCTACGAGCAGTACTTC.